This is a list of T cell receptor beta chains from one sample in a study of T cells in Graves' hyperthyroidism and ophthalmopathy. MiXCR was run by TCRdb on the multiplex PCR reads, yielding one entry per CDR3 protein. The data contain more than 600,000 distinct CDR3 sequences, 16% of them singletons. Sample: blood. The receptors shown here come from a man between 18 and 35 years old with Graves' hyperthyroidism. CDR3s include the opening cysteine and the closing phenylalanine or tryptophan. D genes are given only for firm matches. Clone sizes are given selectively: once, few, many, or a class where the clone is expanded.

TRBV2	-	-	TRBJ1-1	TGTGCCAGCATCCCGTACACTGAAGCTTTCTTT	CASIPYTEAFF
TRBV18	-	-	TRBJ1-1	TGTGCCAGCTCACCACCACAGAACCTGATGAACACTGAAGCTTTCTTT	CASSPPQNLMNTEAFF
TRBV11-3	-	many	TRBJ2-2	TGTGCCAGCAGCCCCGGGTGGGATAACCCGCCCGCGAACACCGGGGAGCTGTTTTTT	CASSPGWDNPPANTGELFF
TRBV7-2	TRBD2	many	TRBJ2-1	TGTGCCAGCAGCTTAGCGTGGTCTAGCGGGAGCTACAATGAGCAGTTCTTC	CASSLAWSSGSYNEQFF
TRBV28	-	many	TRBJ1-4	TGTGCCAGCAGTTTATGGAAGGGGGGACTGACTAATGAAAAACTGTTTTTT	CASSLWKGGLTNEKLFF
TRBV20-1	TRBD2	-	TRBJ2-3	TGCAGTGCTAGAGAACCCGGACTAGCGGGATGGGATGATACGCAGTATTTT	CSAREPGLAGWDDTQYF
TRBV28	TRBD1	many	TRBJ2-3	TGTGCCAGCAGTACCCCCACAGGGGGCGACACAGATACGCAGTATTTT	CASSTPTGGDTDTQYF
TRBV19	-	-	TRBJ2-7	TGTGCCAGTAGTATAGGTATCGGGTTCTCCTACGAGCAGTACTTC	CASSIGIGFSYEQYF
TRBV12-3/TRBV12-4	TRBD2	many	TRBJ2-1	TGTGCCAGCAGTGGGACTAGCGGGATTTACAATGAGCAGTTCTTC	CASSGTSGIYNEQFF
TRBV7-9	-	many	TRBJ2-2	TGTGCCAGCAGCGCCCGGGACATCACGGGAACCGGGGAGCTGTTTTTT	CASSARDITGTGELFF
TRBV3-1	TRBD2	few	TRBJ2-2	TGTGCCAGCAGCCAGACTAGCGCGAACACCGGGGAGCTGTTTTTT	CASSQTSANTGELFF